This TCR beta chain was obtained from a study of CD8+ T cells in alopecia areata. Germline assignment: CDR1 DFQATT and CDR2 SNEGSKA (reference sequence). The V end lost 6 bases, the J end lost 2 bases, and 4 bases lay between the germline ends. This CDR3 has 10 amino acids. This sample's treatment: oral pan-JAK inhibitor, 5-10 mg twice daily. Extracted RNA was reverse transcribed, and the resulting cDNA served as sequencing template. Profiling relied on immunoSEQ multiplex PCR, and the TCRdb table lists in-frame clones only, not all of them. The table records 150,000 to 200,000 clones, roughly two thirds of them present only once. In the case of this clone: The identical CDR3 is also encoded by other nucleotide sequences in the sample.

The genes are TRBV20-1 and TRBJ2-5; D unclear. The receptor's source is a human donor with alopecia areata. Sequences were derived from CD4+ T cells sorted from blood, sampled at week 4, from a patient treated with tofacitinib. The CDR3 sequence is CSAGQETQYF. CDR3 nucleotides: TGCAGTGCAGGGCAAGAGACCCAGTACTTC.